This TCR beta chain was recorded in a study of T cells in Graves' hyperthyroidism and ophthalmopathy. General observations from the study: Ophthalmopathy and stable hyperthyroidism were separated by a 13 V-J model.

Amplification of TCR beta CDR3 regions was performed using RNA transcripts as template. HTBI primers were used for first-round RT-PCR of the TCR CDR3. Each CDR3 protein is one row after TCRdb ran MiXCR on the multiplex PCR reads. The sample shows roughly 510,000 distinct CDR3 sequences, approximately 48% of them seen only once. The germline CDR1 and CDR2 sequences are DFQATT and SNEGSKA (reference sequence). This CDR3 spans 13 amino acids. This clonotype showed up just a few times. The antigen is undetermined. With a much larger clone just one base away, this may be a read error. Clinical symptoms, serum thyroxine, TRAb, thyroid ultrasound and orbital computed tomography established diagnosis.

The receptor comes from an adult woman with Graves' disease, either hyperthyroidism or ophthalmopathy (not recorded which). The material sequenced was peripheral blood or thyroid tissue (not recorded which). This chain joins TRBV20-1 and TRBJ1-5; D is possibly TRBD1 (5 bases). The CDR3 sequence is CSAGEAGNQPQHF. For the CDR3, the DNA is TGCAGTGCTGGAGAGGCAGGGAACCAGCCCCAGCATTTT.